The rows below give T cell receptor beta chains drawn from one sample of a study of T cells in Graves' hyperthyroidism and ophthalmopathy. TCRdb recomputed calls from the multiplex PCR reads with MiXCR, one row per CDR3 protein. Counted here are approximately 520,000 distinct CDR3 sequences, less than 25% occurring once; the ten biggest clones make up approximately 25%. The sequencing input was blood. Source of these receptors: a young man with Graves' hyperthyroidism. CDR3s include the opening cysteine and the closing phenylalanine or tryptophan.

CDR3aa: CASSDLAGATYEQYF; v_gene: TRBV6-1; j_gene: TRBJ2-7
CDR3aa: CASSLPKGGPGPQHF; v_gene: TRBV28; j_gene: TRBJ1-5
CDR3aa: CASSYPGQGDANTEAFF; v_gene: TRBV6-5; j_gene: TRBJ1-1
CDR3aa: CASSEGRIKEQPQHF; v_gene: TRBV6-1; j_gene: TRBJ1-5
CDR3aa: CASSFGVVYEQYF; v_gene: TRBV12-3/TRBV12-4; j_gene: TRBJ2-7
CDR3aa: CASSATGGYETQYF; v_gene: TRBV6-1; j_gene: TRBJ2-5
CDR3aa: CASSLLTPPYEQYF; v_gene: TRBV28; j_gene: TRBJ2-7
CDR3aa: CASRGPGRPNTEAFF; v_gene: TRBV19; j_gene: TRBJ1-1
CDR3aa: CASSYLRSGGRAFF; v_gene: TRBV6-2/TRBV6-3; j_gene: TRBJ1-1
CDR3aa: CASSLAVGYGYTF; v_gene: TRBV7-8; j_gene: TRBJ1-2
CDR3aa: CASSLEGQGETQYF; v_gene: TRBV5-1; j_gene: TRBJ2-5
CDR3aa: CASSRVLAGAGIQYF; v_gene: TRBV7-2; j_gene: TRBJ2-4